This T cell receptor (beta chain) was identified during a study of cytomegalovirus exposure and HLA in healthy donors. This clone was found once. The trim removed 2 bases at V and 2 bases at J, leaving 2 bases unmatched. The CDR3 loop spans 15 amino acids. The V gene's germline CDR1 is MNHNS and CDR2 SASEGT. Vbeta (60) and Jbeta (13) primers were used in the PCR. Assay used: immunoSEQ multiplex PCR; TCRdb lists only in-frame clones, some missing. Found here are about 140,000 clones, around 72% of them singletons; the top ten hold around 1.4%. The V gene is TRBV6-1, the J gene TRBJ2-2; TRBD2 agrees at 7 bases. The receptor was isolated from a woman aged 40-49 years in good health and CMV-seronegative. The material sequenced was PBMCs. The CDR3: CASSEPGLNTGELFF. The CDR3 bases are TGTGCCAGCAGTGAACCGGGACTAAACACCGGGGAGCTGTTTTTT.